This TCR beta chain stems from a study of OX40 agonist ivuxolimab in advanced cancers. Background for the entire study: Ivuxolimab, which targeted the costimulatory receptor OX40 (CD134), was an agonistic, fully human IgG2 monoclonal antibody. Intravenous ivuxolimab was administered to patients every 2 weeks at six dose levels: 0.01, 0.1, 0.3, 1.5, 3 and 10 mg/kg. Prior anti-PD-1, anti-PD-L1 or anti-CTLA-4 therapy was permitted, and checkpoint inhibitors had been received by less than 45% of dose-escalation patients. Partial responses occurred in three dose-escalation patients, of whom one had hepatocellular carcinoma and two had cutaneous melanoma. The purpose of peripheral TCRbeta sequencing was to test whether ivuxolimab changed TCR sequence diversity and led to clonal T-cell expansion. Among the approximately 50 dose-escalation patients, approximately 20 had hepatocellular carcinoma, roughly 15 melanoma, 9 renal cell carcinoma and 9 head and neck cancer. A male proportion of 75% to 85% and a mean age of around 60 years, ranging from about 20 to 85, were recorded for the dose-escalation cohort. The monotherapy dose-escalation portion (N = 52 patients) of the phase I ivuxolimab trial is reported in the paper. What the research found in general, with its limitations: In partial responders in the 0.1-3.0 mg/kg groups, normalized peripheral clonal expansion was found to be among the lowest, especially among CD8+ T cells. After ivuxolimab, CD8+ T cells had more expanded clones than CD4+ T cells on average. Antigen specificity was not determined for the clonally expanded peripheral T cells. Low levels of normalized T-cell clonal expansion were also seen in some patients who did not respond. At doses of 0.1 to 3.0 mg/kg, clonal expansion of both CD4+ and CD8+ T cells in blood was seen between baseline and week 6.

For sequencing of the TCRbeta CDR3 region, genomic DNA was extracted from the sorted cells. The immunoSEQ Assay was used for sequencing of TCRbeta CDR3 regions. Not all clones reach the TCRdb copy of this immuneACCESS table, which keeps in-frame sequences only. Checked studies attribute under half of the gap to unresolved V genes and leave the rest unexplained. For this sample the table gives about 77,000 clones, of which roughly 85% were detected only once. 0.65% to 0.8% of the sample is taken by the ten largest. Patients with autoimmune disease history or receiving systemic immunosuppression were excluded from the trial. Peripheral blood for TCR sequencing was collected from all dose cohorts at baseline, on cycle 4 day 1, and on cycle 7 day 1. The samples were taken from a phase I, first-in-human, multicenter, open-label dose-escalation trial of ivuxolimab. Adults with locally advanced or metastatic melanoma, renal cell carcinoma, hepatocellular carcinoma or head and neck squamous cell carcinoma were enrolled in the trial. Before TCR sequencing, CD4+ T cells and CD8+ T cells were sorted from peripheral blood as separate populations.

The CDR3 measures 15 amino acids from cysteine to phenylalanine. The DNA shown is the 45-base CDR3, in frame from base 1. V was cut back by 7 bases and J by 2 bases, leaving a gap of 15 bases between them. CDR1 is given as LNHDA and CDR2 as SQIVND, both from the germline V gene (reference sequence). Note on this clone: What this receptor recognizes is not known. The input lacks base qualities; no much larger clone sits a single base away.

This sample comprised CD4+ or CD8+ T cells sorted from blood, obtained in a trial of the OX40 agonist ivuxolimab. This receptor chain uses TRBV19 and TRBJ1-3, with the identity of the D gene unclear. The origin of this receptor is an adult with an advanced solid tumor such as melanoma, head and neck, liver or kidney cancer. The CDR3 reads as follows: CASIPPGDTGNTIYF. The nucleotide sequence reads as follows: TGTGCCAGTATCCCCCCGGGCGATACTGGAAACACCATATATTTT.